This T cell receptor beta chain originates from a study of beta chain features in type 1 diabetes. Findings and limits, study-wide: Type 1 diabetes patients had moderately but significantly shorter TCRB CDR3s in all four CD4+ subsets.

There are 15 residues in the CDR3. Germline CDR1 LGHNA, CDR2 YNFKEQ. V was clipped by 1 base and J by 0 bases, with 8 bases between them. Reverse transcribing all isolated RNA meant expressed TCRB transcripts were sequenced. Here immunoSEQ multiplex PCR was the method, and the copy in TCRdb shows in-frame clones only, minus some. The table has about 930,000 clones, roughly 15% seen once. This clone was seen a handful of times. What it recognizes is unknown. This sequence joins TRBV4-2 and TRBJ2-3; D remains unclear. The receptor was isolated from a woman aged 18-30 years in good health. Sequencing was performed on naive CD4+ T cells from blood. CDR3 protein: CASSQAVTSTDTQYF. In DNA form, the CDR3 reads TGTGCCAGCAGCCAAGCGGTGACTAGCACAGATACGCAGTATTTT.